The entry that follows covers one T cell receptor beta chain sequence. The repertoire was sequenced with immunoSEQ multiplex PCR; TCRdb's copy has only in-frame clones and lacks some. The sample includes 200,000 to 250,000 clones, 85% to 95% of them seen just once. This specimen comes from a study of T cell responses to AZD1222 COVID-19 vaccine. The TCR was taken from an adult in good health. Material: peripheral blood, obtained on day 0 of MenACWY control vaccination.

CDR3 sequence (DNA): TGTGCCAGCAGCCAAGGGAGCGCGGGGCGGAACACAGATACGCAGTATTTT. This codes for CASSQGSAGRNTDTQYF. The chain couples TRBV3-1 (or the pseudogene TRBV3-2) to TRBJ2-3; D is possibly TRBD2 (6 bases). Trimming cost V 1 base and J 2 bases, with 16 bases left between them. The CDR3 contains 17 residues. Germline values: CDR1 LGHDT, CDR2 YNNKEL (reference sequence).